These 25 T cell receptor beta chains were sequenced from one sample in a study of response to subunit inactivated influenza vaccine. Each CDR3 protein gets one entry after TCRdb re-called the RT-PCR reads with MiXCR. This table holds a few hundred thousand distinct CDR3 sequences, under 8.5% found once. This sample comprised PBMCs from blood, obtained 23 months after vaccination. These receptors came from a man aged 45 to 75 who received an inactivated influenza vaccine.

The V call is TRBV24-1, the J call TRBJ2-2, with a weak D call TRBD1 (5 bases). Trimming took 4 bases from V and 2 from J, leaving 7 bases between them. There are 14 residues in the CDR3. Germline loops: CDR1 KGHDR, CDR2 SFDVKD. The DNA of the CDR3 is TGTGCCACCAGTGACTGGGGCAACACCGGGGAGCTGTTTTTT. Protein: CATSDWGNTGELFF.

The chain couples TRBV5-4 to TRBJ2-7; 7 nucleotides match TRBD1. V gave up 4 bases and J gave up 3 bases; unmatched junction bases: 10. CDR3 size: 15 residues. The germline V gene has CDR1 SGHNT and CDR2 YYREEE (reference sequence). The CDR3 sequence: CASSPGQLKNYEQYF. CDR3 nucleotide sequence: TGTGCCAGCAGCCCGGGACAGCTAAAAAACTACGAGCAGTACTTC.

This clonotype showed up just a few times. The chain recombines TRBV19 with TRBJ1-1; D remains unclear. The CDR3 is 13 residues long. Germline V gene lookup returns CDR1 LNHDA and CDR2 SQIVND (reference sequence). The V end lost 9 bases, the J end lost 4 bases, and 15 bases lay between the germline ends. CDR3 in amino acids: CASRPGRRTEAFF. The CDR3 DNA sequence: TGTGCCAGCAGACCAGGAAGGCGCACTGAAGCTTTCTTT.

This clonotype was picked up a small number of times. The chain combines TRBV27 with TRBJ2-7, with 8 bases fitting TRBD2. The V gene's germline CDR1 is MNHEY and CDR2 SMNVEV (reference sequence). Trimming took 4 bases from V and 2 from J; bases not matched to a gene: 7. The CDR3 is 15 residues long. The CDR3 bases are TGTGCCAGCAGTTCCGGGGGGGGAGGTGCCTACGAGCAGTACTTC. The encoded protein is CASSSGGGGAYEQYF.

The CDR3 nucleotides read TGTGCCAGCAGCCAGGGACCCACAGGGGGCGCTGGCACCGGGGAGCTGTTTTTT. Protein product: CASSQGPTGGAGTGELFF. The rearrangement uses TRBV4-2 and TRBJ2-2; TRBD1 agrees at 9 bases. V trimming: 3 bases; J trimming: 4 bases; junction bases outside the gene matches: 12. Germline assignment: CDR1 LGHNA and CDR2 YNFKEQ. The CDR3 totals 18 residues.

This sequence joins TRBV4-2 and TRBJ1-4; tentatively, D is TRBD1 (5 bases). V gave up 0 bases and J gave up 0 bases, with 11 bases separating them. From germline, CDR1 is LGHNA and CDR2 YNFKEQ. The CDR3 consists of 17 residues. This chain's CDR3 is CASSQDSGAATNEKLFF. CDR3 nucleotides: TGTGCCAGCAGCCAAGATTCCGGGGCTGCAACTAATGAAAAACTGTTTTTT.

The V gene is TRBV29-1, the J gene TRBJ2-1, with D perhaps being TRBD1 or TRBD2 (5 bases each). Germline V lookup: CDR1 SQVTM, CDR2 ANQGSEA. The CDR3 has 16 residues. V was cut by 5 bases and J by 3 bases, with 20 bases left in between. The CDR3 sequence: CSVPLSGGRIYNEQFF. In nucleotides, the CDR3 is TGCAGCGTTCCCCTTTCTGGGGGTAGAATCTACAATGAGCAGTTCTTC.

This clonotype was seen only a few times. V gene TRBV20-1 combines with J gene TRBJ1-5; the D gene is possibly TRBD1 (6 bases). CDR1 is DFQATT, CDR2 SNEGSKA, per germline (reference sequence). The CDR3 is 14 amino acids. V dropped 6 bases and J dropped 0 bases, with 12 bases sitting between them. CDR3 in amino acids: CSAHGGRSNQPQHF. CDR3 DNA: TGCAGTGCCCACGGGGGCCGTAGCAATCAGCCCCAGCATTTT.

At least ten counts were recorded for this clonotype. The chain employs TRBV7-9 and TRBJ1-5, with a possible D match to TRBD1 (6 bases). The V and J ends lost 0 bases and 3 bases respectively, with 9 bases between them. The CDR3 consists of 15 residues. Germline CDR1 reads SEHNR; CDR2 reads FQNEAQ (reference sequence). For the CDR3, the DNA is TGTGCCAGCAGCTTAGCGGGGGGCAACAATCAGCCCCAGCATTTT. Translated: CASSLAGGNNQPQHF.

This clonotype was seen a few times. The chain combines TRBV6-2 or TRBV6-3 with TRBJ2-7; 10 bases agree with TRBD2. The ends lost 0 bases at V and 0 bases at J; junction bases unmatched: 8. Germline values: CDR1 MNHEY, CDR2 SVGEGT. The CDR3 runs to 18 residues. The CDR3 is CASSYSSSGSFSSYEQYF. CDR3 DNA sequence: TGTGCCAGCAGTTACTCCTCTAGCGGGAGTTTCAGCTCCTACGAGCAGTACTTC.

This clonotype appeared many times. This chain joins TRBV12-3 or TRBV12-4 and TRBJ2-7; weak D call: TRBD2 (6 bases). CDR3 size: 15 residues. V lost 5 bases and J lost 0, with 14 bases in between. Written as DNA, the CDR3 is TGTGCCAGCAGTGCCCTCTCTAGCGTCTCCTACGAGCAGTACTTC. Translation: CASSALSSVSYEQYF.

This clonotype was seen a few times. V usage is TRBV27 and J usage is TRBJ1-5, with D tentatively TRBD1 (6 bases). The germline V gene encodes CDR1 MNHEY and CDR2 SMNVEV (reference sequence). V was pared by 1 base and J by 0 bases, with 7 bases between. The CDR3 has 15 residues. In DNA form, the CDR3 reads TGTGCCAGCAGTTTATACAGGGCTAGCAATCAGCCCCAGCATTTT. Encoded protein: CASSLYRASNQPQHF.

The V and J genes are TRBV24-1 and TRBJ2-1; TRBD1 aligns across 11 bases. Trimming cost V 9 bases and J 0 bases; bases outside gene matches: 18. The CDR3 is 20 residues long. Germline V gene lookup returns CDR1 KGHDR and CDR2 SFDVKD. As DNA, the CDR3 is TGTGCCACCTGTTATTTGCGCGGGACAGGGGGAACTTACTCCTACAATGAGCAGTTCTTC. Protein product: CATCYLRGTGGTYSYNEQFF.

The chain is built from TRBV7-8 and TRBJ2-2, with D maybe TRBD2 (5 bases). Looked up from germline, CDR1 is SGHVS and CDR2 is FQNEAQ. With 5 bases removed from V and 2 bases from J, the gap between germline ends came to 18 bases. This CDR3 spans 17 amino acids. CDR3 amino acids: CASSRGLLLLNTGELFF. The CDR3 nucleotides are TGTGCCAGCAGCAGAGGACTCCTCCTTCTTAACACCGGGGAGCTGTTTTTT.

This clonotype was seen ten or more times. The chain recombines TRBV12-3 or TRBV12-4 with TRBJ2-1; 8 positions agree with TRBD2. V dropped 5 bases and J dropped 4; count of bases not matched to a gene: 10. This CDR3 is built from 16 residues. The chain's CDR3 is CASSIRGGIGYNEQFF. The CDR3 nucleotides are TGTGCCAGCAGTATACGGGGGGGCATAGGATACAATGAGCAGTTCTTC.

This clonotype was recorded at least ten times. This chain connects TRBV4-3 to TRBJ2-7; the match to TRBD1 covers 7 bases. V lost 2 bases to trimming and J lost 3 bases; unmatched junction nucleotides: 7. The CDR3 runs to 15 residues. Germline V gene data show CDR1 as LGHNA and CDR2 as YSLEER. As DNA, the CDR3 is TGCGCCAGCAGCCAATCGACAGGGAACCTCTACGAGCAGTACTTC. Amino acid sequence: CASSQSTGNLYEQYF.

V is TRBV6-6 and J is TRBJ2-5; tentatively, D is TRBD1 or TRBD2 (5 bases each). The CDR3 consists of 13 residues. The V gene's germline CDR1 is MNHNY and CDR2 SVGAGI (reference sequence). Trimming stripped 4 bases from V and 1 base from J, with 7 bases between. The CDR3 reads CASSWGPQETQYF. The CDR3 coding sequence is TGTGCCAGCAGTTGGGGACCCCAAGAGACCCAGTACTTC.

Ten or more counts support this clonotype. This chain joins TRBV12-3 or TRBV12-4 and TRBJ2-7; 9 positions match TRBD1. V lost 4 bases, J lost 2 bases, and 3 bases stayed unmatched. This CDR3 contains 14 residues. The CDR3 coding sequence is TGTGCCAGCAGTTCGGGGACAGGGCCCTACGAGCAGTACTTC. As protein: CASSSGTGPYEQYF.

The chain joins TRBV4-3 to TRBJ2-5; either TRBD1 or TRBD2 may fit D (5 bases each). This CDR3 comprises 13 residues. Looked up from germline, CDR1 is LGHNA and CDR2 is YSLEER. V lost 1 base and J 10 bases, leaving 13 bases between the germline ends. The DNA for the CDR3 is TGCGCCAGCAGCCAAGTGGGACGGGGTGGCCAGTACTTC. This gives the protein CASSQVGRGGQYF.

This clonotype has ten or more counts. CDR3 sequence: CASSILAGSNEQFF. CDR3 DNA: TGTGCCAGCAGCATACTAGCGGGGAGCAATGAGCAGTTCTTC. The gene calls are TRBV7-2 and TRBJ2-1, with 10 bases identical to TRBD2. Trimming at V came to 5 bases and at J to 6 bases, leaving 4 bases not matched to a gene. The CDR3 covers 14 residues. Germline V gene lookup returns CDR1 SGHTA and CDR2 FQGNSA.

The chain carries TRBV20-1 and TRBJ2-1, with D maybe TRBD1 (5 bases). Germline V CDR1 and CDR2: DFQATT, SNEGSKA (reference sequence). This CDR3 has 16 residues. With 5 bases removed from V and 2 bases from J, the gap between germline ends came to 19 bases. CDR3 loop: CSAGAKGRAAYNEQFF. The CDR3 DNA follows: TGCAGTGCTGGGGCCAAAGGAAGGGCGGCCTACAATGAGCAGTTCTTC.

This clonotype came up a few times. As DNA, the CDR3 is TGTGCCAGCAGCTTAAAGGGGTGGGAGACCCAGTACTTC. Its protein product is CASSLKGWETQYF. The chain links TRBV7-2 to TRBJ2-5, with D possibly matching TRBD1 (5 bases). Between the trimmed V and J ends, which lost 2 bases and 5 bases, there was a span of 9 bases. Germline loops: CDR1 SGHTA, CDR2 FQGNSA. This CDR3 is 13 amino acids long.

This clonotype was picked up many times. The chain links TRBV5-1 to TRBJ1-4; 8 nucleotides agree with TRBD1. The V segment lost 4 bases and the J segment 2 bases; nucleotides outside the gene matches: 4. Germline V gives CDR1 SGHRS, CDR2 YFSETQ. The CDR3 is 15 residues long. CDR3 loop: CASSDRGRTNEKLFF. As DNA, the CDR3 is TGCGCCAGCAGCGACAGGGGTCGGACTAATGAAAAACTGTTTTTT.

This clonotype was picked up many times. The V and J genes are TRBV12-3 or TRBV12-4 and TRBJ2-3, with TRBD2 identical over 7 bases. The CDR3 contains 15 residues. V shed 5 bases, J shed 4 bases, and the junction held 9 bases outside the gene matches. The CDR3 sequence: CASSPSAGESDTQYF. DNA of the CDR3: TGTGCCAGCAGTCCCTCCGCGGGAGAGTCAGATACGCAGTATTTT.

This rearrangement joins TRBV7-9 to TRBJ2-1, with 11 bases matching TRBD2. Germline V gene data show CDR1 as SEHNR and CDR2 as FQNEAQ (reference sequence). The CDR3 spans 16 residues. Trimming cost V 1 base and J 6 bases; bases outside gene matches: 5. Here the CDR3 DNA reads TGTGCCAGCAGCTTAGGCGGGGGACTAGCGGCCAATGAGCAGTTCTTC. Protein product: CASSLGGGLAANEQFF. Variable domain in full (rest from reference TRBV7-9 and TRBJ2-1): DTGVSQNPRHKITKRGQNVTFRCDPISEHNRLYWYRQTLGQGPEFLTYFQNEAQLEKSRLLSDRFSAERPKGSFSTLEIQRTEQGDSAMYLCASSLGGGLAANEQFFGPGTRLTVL.